This TCR beta chain derives from a study of Ad26.COV2.S vaccination and SARS-CoV-2 variants. Study in general: Into the muscle, Ad26.COV2.S was dosed once or twice, 56 days apart. Findings and limits, study-wide: The TCR breadth and depth analyses may have produced an underestimate of total T cell responses. It was vaccine recipients, not placebo recipients, who had the higher spike-specific TCR breadth.

Treatment meaning: 15 to 20 received Ad26.COV2.S at low or high dose, single or two shots; five or six received placebo; per-sample allocation not given. Specimens were obtained on day 63 following the first vaccine or placebo injection. It was Wuhan-strain SARS-CoV-2 spike that the Ad26 vaccine vector expressed. To note about this clone: The antigen remains undetermined.

TCRdb's table, derived via immunoSEQ multiplex PCR, lists solely in-frame clones and lacks some. The table shows 300,000 to 350,000 clones, with around 83% occurring only once. The CDR3 loop spans 16 amino acids. CDR1 is KGHSH and CDR2 is LQKENI in the germline V gene. V was clipped by 4 bases and J by 1 base; unmatched bases: 2. This material consisted of peripheral blood, taken in a trial of Ad26.COV2.S vaccine versus placebo. The chain carries TRBV18 and TRBJ2-2; 11 nucleotides align to TRBD2. The receptor's source is a person between 18 and 60 years old who received the Ad26.COV2.S COVID-19 vaccine or a placebo. The CDR3 DNA reads TGTGCCAGCTCACTGACTAGCGGGAAGAACACCGGGGAGCTGTTTTTT. Residues: CASSLTSGKNTGELFF. The variable domain in full, completed from reference TRBV18 and TRBJ2-2, reads NAGVMQNPRHLVRRRGQEARLRCSPMKGHSHVYWYRQLPEEGLKFMVYLQKENIIDESGMPKERFSAEFPKEGPSILRIQQVVRGDSAAYFCASSLTSGKNTGELFFGEGSRLTVL.